This T cell receptor beta chain was observed in a study of CD8+CD57+ T cells in acquired aplastic anemia. At the level of the study: Sorted CD4+ and CD8+ cells gave an average of about 3.4 ug of DNA.

This clonotype showed up many times. With 0 bases clipped from V and 4 bases from J, the junction kept 3 bases outside the gene matches. CDR1 and CDR2 from the germline V gene are DFQATT and SNEGSKA (reference sequence). CDR3 length: 15 amino acids. Using genomic DNA as the template, TCR beta VDJ and CDR3 profiling was carried out. TCRdb independently ran MiXCR on the reads; one entry per CDR3 protein. The sample lists about 180,000 distinct CDR3 sequences; 47% were seen once. Individuals selected for sequencing had exhibited CD8+CD57+ cell expansion on flow cytometry. Patients were treatment-naive when blood was sampled.

The source is a human donor with aplastic anemia. Source material: sorted CD4+, CD8+, or CD8+CD57+ T cells (not recorded which) from PBMCs. V is TRBV20-1 and J is TRBJ2-3, with TRBD2 identical over 11 bases. In DNA form, the CDR3 reads TGCAGTGCTAGAGATCTAGCGGGGGGCCCAGATACGCAGTATTTT. Its protein is CSARDLAGGPDTQYF.